Below, 3 T cell receptor beta chains from the same sample are listed, as sequenced in a study of tumor and adjacent non-tumor tissue in lung cancer. A modified ARM-PCR protocol with three rounds of nested PCR amplified TCRbeta. TCRdb re-called the multiplex PCR reads with MiXCR, one entry per CDR3 protein. This sample has about 86,000 distinct CDR3 sequences; more than 65% occur once, and the top ten carry 20% to 25%. RNA was extracted from bulk tissue without any cell sorting. This non-tumor lung sample came from over 3 cm beyond the tumor edge. Material for sequencing was distant non-tumor lung tissue. Receptors were obtained from a woman in her fifties or sixties with non-small cell lung cancer.

About this clonotype itself: Lacking the conserved final phenylalanine or tryptophan, this CDR3 likely reflects a read error. The chain recombines TRBV11-2 with TRBJ2-3, with a weak D call TRBD2 (6 bases). Germline-derived CDR1 and CDR2 are SGHAT and FQNNGV. This CDR3 has 16 residues. The CDR3 DNA is TGTGCTAGCAGCTTGTGGGGCAAGCTAGCGACAGATACGCAGTATCTT. It specifies CASSLWGKLATDTQYL.

This clonotype was recorded a few times. Germline and junction disagree at one end, which may indicate a read error. The chain couples TRBV7-9 to TRBJ2-1; 14 bases map to TRBD2. The CDR3 covers 18 residues. The germline V gene has CDR1 SEHNR and CDR2 FQNEAQ (reference sequence). The CDR3, as DNA: TGTGCCAGCAGTTCGCCACCTGGGACTAGCGGGGGACTCAATGTGCAGTTCTTC. This encodes CASSSPPGTSGGLNVQFF.

This clonotype has a count of ten or more. The chain couples TRBV6-5 to TRBJ2-2, with D perhaps being TRBD1 or TRBD2 (5 bases each). The germline V gene has CDR1 MNHEY and CDR2 SVGAGI. Trimming left V 3 bases short and J 7 bases short, with 18 bases between. The CDR3 is 16 residues long. As DNA, the CDR3 is TGTGCCAGCAGTTATGAGGGACCGCATATCGGCGGGGAGCTGTTTTTT. Its translation: CASSYEGPHIGGELFF.